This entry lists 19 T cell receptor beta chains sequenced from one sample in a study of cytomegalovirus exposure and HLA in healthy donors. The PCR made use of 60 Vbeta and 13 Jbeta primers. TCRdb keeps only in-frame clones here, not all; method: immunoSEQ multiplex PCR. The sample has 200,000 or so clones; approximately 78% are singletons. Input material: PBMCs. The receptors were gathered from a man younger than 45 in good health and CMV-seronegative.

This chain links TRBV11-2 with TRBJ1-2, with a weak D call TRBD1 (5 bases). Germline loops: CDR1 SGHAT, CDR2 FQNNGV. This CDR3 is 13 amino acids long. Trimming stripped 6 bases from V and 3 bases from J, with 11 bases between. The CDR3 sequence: CASRLTGDYGYTF. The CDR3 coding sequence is TGTGCCAGCAGATTAACGGGGGACTATGGCTACACCTTC.

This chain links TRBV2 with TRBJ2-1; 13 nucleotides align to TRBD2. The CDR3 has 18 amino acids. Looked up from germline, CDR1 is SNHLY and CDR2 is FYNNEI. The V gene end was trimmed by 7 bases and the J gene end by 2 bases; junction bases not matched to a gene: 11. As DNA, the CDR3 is TGTGCCAGCATGACGGTACTAGCGGGGGGGCAAGCCTACAATGAGCAGTTCTTC. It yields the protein CASMTVLAGGQAYNEQFF.

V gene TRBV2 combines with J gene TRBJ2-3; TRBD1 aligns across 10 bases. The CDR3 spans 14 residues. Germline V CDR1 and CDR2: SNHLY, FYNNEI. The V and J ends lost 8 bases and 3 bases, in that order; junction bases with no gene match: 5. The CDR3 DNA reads TGTGCCAGCTCCCGACAGGGGGCGACAGATACGCAGTATTTT. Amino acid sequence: CASSRQGATDTQYF.

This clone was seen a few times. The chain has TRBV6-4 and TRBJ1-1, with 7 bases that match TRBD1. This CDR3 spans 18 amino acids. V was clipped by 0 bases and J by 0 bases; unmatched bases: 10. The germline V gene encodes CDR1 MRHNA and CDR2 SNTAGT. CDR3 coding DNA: TGTGCCAGCAGTGACTCCGGGTTGGCAGGGGGTATGAACACTGAAGCTTTCTTT. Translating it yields CASSDSGLAGGMNTEAFF.

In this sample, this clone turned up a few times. The CDR3 nucleotides read TGCAGCGTTGCTCCCACAGATACGCAGTATTTT. It encodes CSVAPTDTQYF. The chain joins TRBV29-1 to TRBJ2-3, with D unclear. Per germline, CDR1 SQVTM and CDR2 ANQGSEA. The CDR3 has 11 residues. The germline V and J ends were trimmed by 4 bases and 2 bases, with 4 bases remaining between them.

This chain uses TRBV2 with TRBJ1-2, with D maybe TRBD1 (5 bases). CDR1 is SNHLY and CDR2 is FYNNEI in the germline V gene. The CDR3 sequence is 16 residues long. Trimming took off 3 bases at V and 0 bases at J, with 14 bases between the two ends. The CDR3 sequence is CASSDQGRLTNYGYTF. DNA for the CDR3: TGTGCCAGCAGTGACCAGGGTCGATTAACTAACTATGGCTACACCTTC.

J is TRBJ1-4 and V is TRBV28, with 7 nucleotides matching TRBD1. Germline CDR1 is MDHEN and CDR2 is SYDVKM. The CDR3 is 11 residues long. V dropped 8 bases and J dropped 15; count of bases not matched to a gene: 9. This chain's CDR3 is CASGKGGTLFF. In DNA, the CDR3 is TGTGCCAGCGGTAAAGGGGGCACCTTGTTTTTT.

Here the CDR3 DNA reads TGTGCCAGCAGTTTATCGACGCTACCGGGGTGGGAGACCCAGTACTTC. Its protein is CASSLSTLPGWETQYF. The rearrangement joins TRBV27 to TRBJ2-5, with D possibly TRBD2 on 5 matching bases. Germline assignment: CDR1 MNHEY and CDR2 SMNVEV (reference sequence). Trimming left V 0 bases short and J 5 bases short, with 16 bases between. The CDR3 is made up of 16 amino acids.

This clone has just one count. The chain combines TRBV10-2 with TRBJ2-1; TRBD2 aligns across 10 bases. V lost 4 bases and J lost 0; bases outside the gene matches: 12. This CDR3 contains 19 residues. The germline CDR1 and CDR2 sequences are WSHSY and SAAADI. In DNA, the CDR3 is TGCGCCAGCAGTGGGACGGCTAGCGGGGGCCTAAACTCCTACAATGAGCAGTTCTTC. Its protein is CASSGTASGGLNSYNEQFF.

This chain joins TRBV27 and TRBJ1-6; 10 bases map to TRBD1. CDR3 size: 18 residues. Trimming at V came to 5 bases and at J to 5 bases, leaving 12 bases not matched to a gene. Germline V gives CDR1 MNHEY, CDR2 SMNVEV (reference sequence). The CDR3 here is CASSLKPGGTGDNSPLHF. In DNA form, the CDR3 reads TGTGCCAGCAGTCTAAAACCCGGTGGGACAGGGGATAATTCACCCCTCCACTTT.

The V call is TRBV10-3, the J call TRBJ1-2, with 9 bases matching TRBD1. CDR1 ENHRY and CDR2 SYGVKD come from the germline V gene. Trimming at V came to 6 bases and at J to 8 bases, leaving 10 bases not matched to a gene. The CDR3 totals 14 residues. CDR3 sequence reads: CAIRLSTGGGGYTF. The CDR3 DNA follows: TGTGCCATCAGACTTAGCACAGGGGGCGGAGGCTACACCTTC.

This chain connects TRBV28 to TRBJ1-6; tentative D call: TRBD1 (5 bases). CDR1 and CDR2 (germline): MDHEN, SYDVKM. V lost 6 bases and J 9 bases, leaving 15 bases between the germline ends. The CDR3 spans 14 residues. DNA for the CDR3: TGTGCCAGCAGCTCCGGGACTGACGGTTCACCCCTCCACTTT. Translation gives CASSSGTDGSPLHF.

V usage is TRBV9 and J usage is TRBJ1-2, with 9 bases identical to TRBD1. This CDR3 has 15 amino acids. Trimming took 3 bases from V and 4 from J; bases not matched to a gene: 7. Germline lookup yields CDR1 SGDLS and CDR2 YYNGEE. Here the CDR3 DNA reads TGTGCCAGCAGCGGAACAGGGGGCCCGATCTATGGCTACACCTTC. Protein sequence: CASSGTGGPIYGYTF.

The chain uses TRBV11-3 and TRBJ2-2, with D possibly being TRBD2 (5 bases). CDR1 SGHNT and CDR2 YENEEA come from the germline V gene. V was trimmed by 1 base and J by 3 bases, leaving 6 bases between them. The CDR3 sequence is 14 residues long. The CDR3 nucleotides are TGTGCCAGCAGCTTAGGAGGGTACACCGGGGAGCTGTTTTTT. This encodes CASSLGGYTGELFF.

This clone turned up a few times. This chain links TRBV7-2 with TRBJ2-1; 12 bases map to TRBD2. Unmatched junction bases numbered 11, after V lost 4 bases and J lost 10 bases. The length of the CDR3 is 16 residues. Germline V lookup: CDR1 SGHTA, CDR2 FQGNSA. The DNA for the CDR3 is TGTGCCAGCAGCTACCGGACTAGCGGGGTCAGGGCGGAGCAGTTCTTC. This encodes CASSYRTSGVRAEQFF. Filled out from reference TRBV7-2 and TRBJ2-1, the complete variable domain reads GAGVSQSPSNKVTEKGKDVELRCDPISGHTALYWYRQSLGQGLEFLIYFQGNSAPDKSGLPSDRFSAERTGGSVSTLTIQRTQQEDSAVYLCASSYRTSGVRAEQFFGPGTRLTVL.

The CDR3 nucleotides read TGTGCCAGCAGCTCTAGGACAGGGCCCTGGAACACTGAAGCTTTCTTT. Translated: CASSSRTGPWNTEAFF. The chain carries TRBV21-1 and TRBJ1-1; the D call TRBD1 from the table was never checked on the DNA. TRBV21-1 corresponds to a pseudogene. The CDR3 spans 16 residues.

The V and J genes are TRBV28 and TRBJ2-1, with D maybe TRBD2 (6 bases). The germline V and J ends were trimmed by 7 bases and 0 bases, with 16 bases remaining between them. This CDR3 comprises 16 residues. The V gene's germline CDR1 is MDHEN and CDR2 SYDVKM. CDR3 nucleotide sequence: TGTGCCAGCAACCCCCCGGGACTCAGCTCCTACAATGAGCAGTTCTTC. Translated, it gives CASNPPGLSSYNEQFF.

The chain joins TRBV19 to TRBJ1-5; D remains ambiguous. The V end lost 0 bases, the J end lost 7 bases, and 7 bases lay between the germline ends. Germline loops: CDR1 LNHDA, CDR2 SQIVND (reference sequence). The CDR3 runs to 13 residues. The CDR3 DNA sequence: TGTGCCAGTAGTATAGATGGAGAGCAGCCCCAGCATTTT. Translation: CASSIDGEQPQHF.

The CDR3 loop is CASSLLGRQPQHF. The CDR3, as DNA: TGTGCCAGCAGTTTACTAGGGAGACAGCCCCAGCATTTT. The chain combines TRBV27 with TRBJ1-5, with D unresolved. CDR1 is MNHEY and CDR2 is SMNVEV in the germline V gene (reference sequence). The CDR3 has 13 residues. V lost 2 bases and J lost 7, with 9 bases in between.